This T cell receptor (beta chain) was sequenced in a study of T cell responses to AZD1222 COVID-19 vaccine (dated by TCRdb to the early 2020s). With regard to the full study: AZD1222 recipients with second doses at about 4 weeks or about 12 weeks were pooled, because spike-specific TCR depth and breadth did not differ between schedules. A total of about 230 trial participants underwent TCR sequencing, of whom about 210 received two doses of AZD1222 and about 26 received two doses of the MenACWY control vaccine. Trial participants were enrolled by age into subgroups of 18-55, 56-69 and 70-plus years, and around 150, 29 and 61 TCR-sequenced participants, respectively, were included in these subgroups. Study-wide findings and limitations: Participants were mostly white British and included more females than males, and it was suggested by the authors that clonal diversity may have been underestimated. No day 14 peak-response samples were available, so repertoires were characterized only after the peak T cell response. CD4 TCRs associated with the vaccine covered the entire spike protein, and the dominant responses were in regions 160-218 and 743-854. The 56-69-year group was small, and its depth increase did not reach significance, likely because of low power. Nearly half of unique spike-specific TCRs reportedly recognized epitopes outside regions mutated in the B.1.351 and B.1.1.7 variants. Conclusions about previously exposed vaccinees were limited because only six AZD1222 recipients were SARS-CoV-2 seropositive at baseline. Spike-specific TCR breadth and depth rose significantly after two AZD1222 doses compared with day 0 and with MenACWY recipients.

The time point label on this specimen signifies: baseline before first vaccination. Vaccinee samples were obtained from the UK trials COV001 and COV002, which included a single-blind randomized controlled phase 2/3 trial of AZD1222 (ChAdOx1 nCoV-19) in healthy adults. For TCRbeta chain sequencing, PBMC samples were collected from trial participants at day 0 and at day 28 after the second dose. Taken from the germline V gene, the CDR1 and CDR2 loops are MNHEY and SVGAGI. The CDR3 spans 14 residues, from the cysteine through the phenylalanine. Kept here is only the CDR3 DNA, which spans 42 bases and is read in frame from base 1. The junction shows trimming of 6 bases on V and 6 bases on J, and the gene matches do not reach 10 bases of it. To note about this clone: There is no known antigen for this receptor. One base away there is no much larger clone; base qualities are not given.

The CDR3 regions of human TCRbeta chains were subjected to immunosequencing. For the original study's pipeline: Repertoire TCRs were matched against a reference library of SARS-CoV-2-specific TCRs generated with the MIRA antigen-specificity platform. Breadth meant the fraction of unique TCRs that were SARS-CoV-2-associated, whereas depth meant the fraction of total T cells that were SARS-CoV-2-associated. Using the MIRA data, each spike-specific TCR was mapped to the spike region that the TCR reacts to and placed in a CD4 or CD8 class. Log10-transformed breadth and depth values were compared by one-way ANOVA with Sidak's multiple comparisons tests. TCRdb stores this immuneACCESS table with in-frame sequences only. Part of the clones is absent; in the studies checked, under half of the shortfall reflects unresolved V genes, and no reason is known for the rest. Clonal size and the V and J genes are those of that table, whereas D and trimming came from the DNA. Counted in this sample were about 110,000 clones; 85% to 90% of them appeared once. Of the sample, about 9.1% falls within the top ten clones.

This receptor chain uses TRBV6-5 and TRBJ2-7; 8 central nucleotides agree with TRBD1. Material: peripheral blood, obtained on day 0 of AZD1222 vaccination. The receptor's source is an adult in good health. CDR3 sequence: CASRAGTGWGEQYF. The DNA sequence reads TGTGCCAGCAGGGCTGGGACAGGATGGGGCGAGCAGTACTTC.